This TCR beta chain was sequenced in a study of blood T cell repertoires in COVID-19 (dated by TCRdb to the early 2020s). Background on the whole study: The collaborator samples originated in the United States, Italy and Spain and spanned the acute and convalescent phases of COVID-19. A freely available public database, intended as a resource for researchers studying the immune response to SARS-CoV-2, is where the repertoires were released. A de-identified subject ID, COVID-19 status, age in years and sex were almost always included in the sample metadata. Subjects who had been exposed to COVID-19, were actively infected with it, or had recovered from it provided the deeply sampled blood TCRbeta repertoires that made up the dataset. The prospective study material was composed of cDNA or gDNA derived from T cells, B-cell-depleted T cells, or PBMCs. Where available, HLA class I and class II types were obtained from metadata supplied by the sample provider rather than from assay-based typing. The samples were drawn from the first 160 participants of the ongoing ImmuneRACE study and from 1,254 subjects provided by 6 global collaborators.

For this clone: Its cognate antigen has yet to be identified. Nothing much larger sits one base from this clone, and base qualities are not available.

Trimming takes 4 bases from V and 0 bases from J, and the germline ends sit 7 bases apart. The CDR3, from cysteine to phenylalanine, totals 13 residues. The read is trimmed to its CDR3 DNA, 39 bases read in frame from base 1. The germline V gene specifies SGHRS as CDR1 and YFSETQ as CDR2. Here is what the overall study found, with its caveats: The quantity of clinical and demographic metadata differed by source and by participant and was supplied without curation.

The immunoSEQ Assay, a bias-controlled multiplex PCR, was used to amplify TCRbeta CDR3 regions from genomic DNA. Under the source paper's analysis protocol: Nucleated cell counts per sample were estimated from amplification of reference gene primers within the assay. Sequence reads were collapsed and filtered to measure the absolute abundance of every unique TCRbeta CDR3 rearrangement. For each sample, productive Simpson clonality was calculated by taking the square root of Simpson's diversity index across productive rearrangements. As stored in TCRdb, this immuneACCESS dataset retains in-frame rearrangements with V and J assigned. A fraction of the clones does not appear; measured against another copy, unresolved V genes explain less than half of the discrepancy, and the remainder lacks a known reason. Clonal size and the V and J genes are those of that table, whereas D and trimming came from the DNA. This sample comprises about 210,000 clones, about 88% of them detected only once. Clones ranked in the top ten supply about 1.7% of the sample.

Each collaborating institution followed its own protocols to collect whole blood in K2EDTA tubes. Collaborator samples were shipped for TCRbeta analysis as frozen whole blood, isolated PBMCs, or DNA extracted from either sample type. What was sequenced was peripheral blood. The receptor chain draws on TRBV5-1 and TRBJ2-5; the D gene is not confidently resolved. The TCR originated in a man between 65 and 85 years old with acute or convalescent COVID-19. The CDR3 corresponds to CASSPEYQETQYF. The DNA reads TGCGCCAGCAGCCCGGAGTACCAAGAGACCCAGTACTTC.